The TCR beta chain under discussion was sequenced for a study of blood T cell repertoires in COVID-19. The wider study: The United States, Italy and Spain provided the acute and convalescent COVID-19 samples.

This table comes from immunoSEQ multiplex PCR, and its TCRdb copy is limited to in-frame clones, with some not included. The repertoire holds tens of thousands of clones, more than 90% seen once, with over 2% in the top ten. Germline CDR1 SNHLY, CDR2 FYNNEI. CDR3 length: 14 residues. V trimming: 6 bases; J trimming: 4 bases; junction bases outside the gene matches: 4. The source is a man in his fifties or sixties with acute or convalescent COVID-19. V is TRBV2 and J is TRBJ1-5; 9 nucleotides agree with TRBD1. Sequenced sample: peripheral blood. The CDR3 DNA reads as TGTGCCAGCAGCACAGGGGGCTGGAATCAGCCCCAGCATTTT. This translates into CASSTGGWNQPQHF.